This T cell receptor beta chain was sequenced for a study of T cell changes during pregnancy in multiple sclerosis. This CDR3 contains 13 residues. Looked up from germline, CDR1 is SGHTA and CDR2 is FQGTGA. V was cut by 4 bases and J by 1 base, with 7 bases left in between. The assay was immunoSEQ multiplex PCR, and TCRdb's table has in-frame clones only and misses some. The sample lists roughly 60,000 clones; about 90% were seen once. The sequencing here drew on CD4+ T cells from peripheral blood mononuclear cells, taken in the first trimester of pregnancy. The clonotype originates from a female donor with multiple sclerosis, enrolled in a pregnancy study. V and J are TRBV7-3 and TRBJ1-1; D unclear. In nucleotides, the CDR3 is TGTGCCAGCAGCTCGCAGGCGAACACTGAAGCTTTCTTT. This codes for CASSSQANTEAFF.